A selection of T cell receptor beta chains follows, all from one sample in a study of T cell responses to AZD1222 COVID-19 vaccine. The method was immunoSEQ multiplex PCR; TCRdb's version includes in-frame clones alone and lacks a portion of them. This repertoire shows some 140,000 clones, roughly 90% found once; its top ten account for roughly 3.1%. The specimen was peripheral blood, collected on day 0 of AZD1222 vaccination. The receptor set was obtained from an adult in good health. CDR3s include the opening cysteine and the closing phenylalanine or tryptophan. D genes are given only for firm matches. The size field is filled for only some rows; it gives once, few, many or a size class.

J gene | clone size | V gene | D gene | CDR3 protein | CDR3 DNA
TRBJ1-1 | - | TRBV29-1 | TRBD1 | CSAEPGQGGTEAFF | TGCAGCGCTGAGCCTGGACAGGGTGGCACTGAAGCTTTCTTT
TRBJ2-2 | - | TRBV27 | - | CASSFSRSNTGELFF | TGTGCCAGCAGTTTCTCCAGATCGAACACCGGGGAGCTGTTTTTT
TRBJ2-5 | - | TRBV4-1 | TRBD1 | CASSLTTGGIQETQYF | TGCGCCAGCAGCCTTACCACAGGGGGGATTCAAGAGACCCAGTACTTC
TRBJ2-2 | - | TRBV24-1 | TRBD2 | CATRSGGPTGELFF | TGTGCCACCAGGTCGGGAGGCCCCACCGGGGAGCTGTTTTTT
TRBJ1-5 | - | TRBV2 | TRBD1 | CASTADRGHQPQHF | TGTGCCAGCACCGCGGACAGGGGGCATCAGCCCCAGCATTTT
TRBJ2-2 | few | TRBV11-2 | - | CASSFLRASPRELFF | TGTGCCAGCAGCTTTCTGAGGGCAAGTCCTCGGGAGCTGTTTTTT
TRBJ2-2 | - | TRBV10-3 | - | CAISERAGESGELFF | TGTGCCATCAGTGAGAGGGCAGGGGAGTCCGGGGAGCTGTTTTTT
TRBJ2-2 | - | TRBV6-5 | - | CASRHGGELFF | TGTGCCAGCAGGCACGGGGGAGAGCTGTTTTTT
TRBJ2-1 | few | TRBV5-5 | - | CASSFQTYNEQFF | TGTGCCAGCAGCTTCCAGACTTACAATGAGCAGTTCTTC
TRBJ2-6 | - | TRBV2 | - | CASSEAEIRVSGANVLTF | TGTGCCAGCAGTGAAGCTGAAATCAGGGTATCTGGGGCCAACGTCCTGACTTTC
TRBJ2-1 | - | TRBV18 | TRBD2 | CASSPPGKAGDNEQFF | TGTGCCAGCTCACCCCCGGGAAAAGCGGGGGACAATGAGCAGTTCTTC
TRBJ2-6 | - | TRBV19 | - | CASSIDRAGANVLTF | TGTGCCAGTAGTATAGACAGGGCTGGGGCCAACGTCCTGACTTTC
TRBJ1-3 | - | TRBV13 | - | CASSKTQGNTIYF | TGTGCCAGCAGCAAAACCCAGGGAAACACCATATATTTT
TRBJ1-2 | once | TRBV10-3 | TRBD1 | CAISEIIGQGGGYTF | TGTGCCATCAGTGAAATTATAGGACAGGGCGGCGGCTACACCTTC
TRBJ2-5 | - | TRBV3-1/TRBV3-2 | TRBD2 | CASSQERVASGQETQYF | TGTGCCAGCAGCCAAGAGAGGGTCGCTAGCGGACAAGAGACCCAGTACTTC
TRBJ2-7 | - | TRBV12-5 | TRBD1 | CASAQTGSSYEQYF | TGTGCTAGTGCACAGACAGGGAGCTCCTACGAGCAGTACTTC
TRBJ2-2 | - | TRBV7-2 | - | CASSGTGNTGELFF | TGTGCCAGCAGCGGCACAGGAAACACCGGGGAGCTGTTTTTT
TRBJ1-2 | few | TRBV5-1 | - | CASSLTEPWYGYTF | TGCGCCAGCAGCTTGACGGAGCCATGGTATGGCTACACCTTC
TRBJ2-7 | - | TRBV6-5 | - | CASSYVESSYEQYF | TGTGCCAGCAGTTACGTAGAAAGCTCCTACGAGCAGTACTTC
TRBJ2-7 | - | TRBV2 | TRBD2 | CASKIGLAGFYEQYF | TGTGCCAGCAAGATCGGACTAGCGGGATTTTACGAGCAGTACTTC
TRBJ1-2 | - | TRBV10-1 | TRBD1 | CASSPGTGLFRDGYTF | TGCGCCAGCAGCCCCGGGACAGGGCTCTTTCGGGATGGCTACACCTTC
TRBJ1-5 | - | TRBV30 | - | CAWSVFSTYSNQPQHF | TGTGCCTGGAGTGTATTTTCCACATATAGCAATCAGCCCCAGCATTTT
TRBJ1-1 | - | TRBV4-2 | - | CASSQELSDGPQEAFF | TGTGCCAGCAGCCAAGAGCTGTCGGACGGACCCCAGGAAGCTTTCTTT
TRBJ2-1 | once | TRBV19 | - | CASSIGGEQFF | TGTGCCAGTAGTATAGGGGGTGAGCAGTTCTTC
TRBJ1-2 | - | TRBV9 | - | CASSVLGTDYGYTF | TGTGCCAGCAGCGTCCTAGGGACTGACTATGGCTACACCTTC
TRBJ1-1 | - | TRBV19 | - | CASSITVWTEAFF | TGTGCCAGTAGTATAACGGTATGGACTGAAGCTTTCTTT
TRBJ2-1 | - | TRBV29-1 | - | CSVGIAQFVVEQFF | TGCAGCGTTGGGATCGCACAGTTCGTCGTTGAGCAGTTCTTC